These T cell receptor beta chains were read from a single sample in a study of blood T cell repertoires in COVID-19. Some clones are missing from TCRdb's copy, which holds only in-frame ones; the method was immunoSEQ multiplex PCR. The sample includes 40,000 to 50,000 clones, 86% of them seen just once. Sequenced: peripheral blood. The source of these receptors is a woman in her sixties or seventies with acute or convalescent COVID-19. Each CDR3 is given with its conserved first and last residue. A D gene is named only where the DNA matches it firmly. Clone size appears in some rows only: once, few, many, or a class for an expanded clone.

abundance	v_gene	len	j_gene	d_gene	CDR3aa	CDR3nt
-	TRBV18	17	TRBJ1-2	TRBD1	CASSPPSGQGKIDGYTF	TGTGCCAGCTCACCACCTTCTGGACAGGGTAAAATTGATGGCTACACCTTC
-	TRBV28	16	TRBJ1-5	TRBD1	CASLLYRGLSSQPQHF	TGTGCCAGCCTCCTTTACAGGGGGCTAAGTAGTCAGCCCCAGCATTTT
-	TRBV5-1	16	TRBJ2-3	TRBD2	CASSTGLAGRTDTQYF	TGCGCCAGCAGCACGGGACTAGCGGGGCGCACAGATACGCAGTATTTT
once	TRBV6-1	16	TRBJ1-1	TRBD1	CASREGQGMSGTEAFF	TGTGCCAGCAGAGAAGGACAGGGGATGTCGGGGACTGAAGCTTTCTTT
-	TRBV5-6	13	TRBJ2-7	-	CASSYRVFYEQYF	TGTGCCAGCAGCTACAGGGTTTTCTACGAGCAGTACTTC
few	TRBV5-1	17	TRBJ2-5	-	CASSLDGFRYLQETQYF	TGCGCCAGCAGCTTGGACGGGTTCCGTTATTTACAAGAGACCCAGTACTTC
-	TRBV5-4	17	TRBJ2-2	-	CASSLAVGGRGGGELFF	TGTGCCAGCAGCTTGGCAGTTGGGGGCCGCGGCGGCGGGGAGCTGTTTTTT
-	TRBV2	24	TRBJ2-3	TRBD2	CASSDLGTSGRTEKQILGTDTQYF	TGTGCCAGCAGTGATTTAGGGACTAGCGGGAGGACAGAAAAACAGATCTTGGGTACAGATACGCAGTATTTT
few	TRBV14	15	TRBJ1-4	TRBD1	CASSHLRQGQEKLFF	TGTGCCAGCAGCCACCTTCGACAGGGTCAGGAAAAACTGTTTTTT
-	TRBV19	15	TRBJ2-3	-	CASSISLEPTDTQYF	TGTGCCAGTAGTATCTCCCTAGAACCCACAGATACGCAGTATTTT
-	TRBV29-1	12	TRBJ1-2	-	CSVSLARDGYTF	TGCAGCGTATCCCTTGCCAGGGATGGCTACACCTTC
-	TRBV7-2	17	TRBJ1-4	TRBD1	CASSLDRGRVESRELFF	TGTGCCAGCAGCTTAGACAGGGGACGGGTAGAAAGCAGGGAACTGTTTTTT
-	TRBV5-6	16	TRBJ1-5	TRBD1	CASSLGQGAGNQPQHF	TGTGCCAGCAGCTTAGGACAGGGGGCAGGCAATCAGCCCCAGCATTTT
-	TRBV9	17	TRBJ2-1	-	CASSPMERVQPGNEQFF	TGTGCCAGCAGCCCCATGGAGCGGGTTCAACCGGGCAATGAGCAGTTCTTC
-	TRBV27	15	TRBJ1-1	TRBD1	CASSPSPTGATEAFF	TGTGCCAGCAGTCCCTCCCCGACAGGGGCCACTGAAGCTTTCTTT
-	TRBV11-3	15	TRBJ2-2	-	CASSLRGPNTGELFF	TGTGCCAGCAGCTTGCGGGGGCCTAACACCGGGGAGCTGTTTTTT
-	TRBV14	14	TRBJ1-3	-	CASSQDRVGNTIYF	TGTGCCAGCAGCCAAGACAGGGTTGGAAACACCATATATTTT
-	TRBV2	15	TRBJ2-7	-	CASKDSDVTTYEQYF	TGTGCCAGCAAGGACAGCGACGTTACTACCTACGAGCAGTACTTC
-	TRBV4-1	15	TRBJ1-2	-	CASSQDLSWSYGYTF	TGCGCCAGCAGCCAAGATCTGAGCTGGAGCTATGGCTACACCTTC
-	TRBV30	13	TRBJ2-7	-	CAWRRGSSYEQYF	TGTGCCTGGAGACGGGGAAGCTCCTACGAGCAGTACTTC
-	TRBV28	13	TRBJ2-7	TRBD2	CASGTGGSYEQYF	TGTGCCAGCGGGACCGGGGGGAGCTACGAGCAGTACTTC
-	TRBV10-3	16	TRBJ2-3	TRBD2	CAISDLSSGFGDTQYF	TGTGCCATCAGTGACTTGTCTAGCGGGTTTGGAGATACGCAGTATTTT
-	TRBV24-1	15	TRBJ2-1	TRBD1	CATRKGTGPLDEQFF	TGTGCCACCAGAAAGGGGACAGGCCCTCTCGATGAGCAGTTCTTC
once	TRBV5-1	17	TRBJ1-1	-	CASSLRYARTTNTEAFF	TGCGCCAGCAGCTTGAGATATGCCAGGACAACAAACACTGAAGCTTTCTTT
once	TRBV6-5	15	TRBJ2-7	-	CATTGWSLETYEQYF	TGTGCCACCACCGGGTGGTCACTTGAAACCTACGAGCAGTACTTC
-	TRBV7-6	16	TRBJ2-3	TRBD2	CASSPRTSGSTDTQYF	TGTGCCAGCAGCCCCCGGACTAGCGGTAGCACAGATACGCAGTATTTT
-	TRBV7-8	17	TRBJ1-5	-	CASSSQGRSYSNQPQHF	TGTGCCAGCAGTTCTCAGGGGCGAAGTTATAGCAATCAGCCCCAGCATTTT
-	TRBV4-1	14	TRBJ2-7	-	CASSQGLLYYEQYF	TGCGCCAGCAGCCAAGGACTCCTCTACTACGAGCAGTACTTC
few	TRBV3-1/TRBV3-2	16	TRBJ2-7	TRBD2	CASSQDFAGGVGEQYF	TGTGCCAGCAGCCAAGATTTTGCGGGAGGCGTCGGGGAGCAGTACTTC
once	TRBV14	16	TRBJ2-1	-	CASSQDSRGLNNEQFF	TGTGCCAGCAGCCAAGATAGTCGGGGTTTAAACAATGAGCAGTTCTTC
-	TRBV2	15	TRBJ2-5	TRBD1	CASSERRQGGETQYF	TGTGCCAGCAGTGAACGAAGACAGGGGGGGGAGACCCAGTACTTC
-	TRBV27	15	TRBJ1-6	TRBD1	CASTSDREENSPLHF	TGTGCCAGCACCTCGGACAGGGAAGAAAATTCACCCCTCCACTTT
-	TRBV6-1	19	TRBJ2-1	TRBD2	CASSDWFRTSGASYNEQFF	TGTGCCAGCAGTGATTGGTTTCGGACTAGCGGGGCGTCCTACAATGAGCAGTTCTTC
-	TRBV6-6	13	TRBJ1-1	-	CASKGQPNTEAFF	TGTGCCAGCAAGGGACAACCGAACACTGAAGCTTTCTTT
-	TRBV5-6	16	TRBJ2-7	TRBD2	CASSPLLTSGAYEQYF	TGTGCCAGCAGCCCCCTGTTGACTAGCGGGGCCTACGAGCAGTACTTC
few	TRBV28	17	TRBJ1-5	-	CASSFFTGDYGNQPQHF	TGTGCCAGCAGTTTCTTCACCGGGGACTACGGCAATCAGCCCCAGCATTTT
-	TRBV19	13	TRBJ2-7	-	CASSTPGRGEQYF	TGTGCCAGTAGTACACCCGGCAGGGGCGAGCAGTACTTC
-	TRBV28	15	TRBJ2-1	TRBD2	CASSSGGGFYNEQFF	TGTGCCAGCAGTTCGGGGGGGGGCTTTTACAATGAGCAGTTCTTC
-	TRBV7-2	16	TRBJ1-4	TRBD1	CASSLGQGATNEKLFF	TGTGCCAGCAGCTTAGGCCAGGGGGCAACTAATGAAAAACTGTTTTTT
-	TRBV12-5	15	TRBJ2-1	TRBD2	CASGLGTSGSNEQFF	TGTGCTAGTGGTTTGGGGACTAGCGGGAGCAATGAGCAGTTCTTC